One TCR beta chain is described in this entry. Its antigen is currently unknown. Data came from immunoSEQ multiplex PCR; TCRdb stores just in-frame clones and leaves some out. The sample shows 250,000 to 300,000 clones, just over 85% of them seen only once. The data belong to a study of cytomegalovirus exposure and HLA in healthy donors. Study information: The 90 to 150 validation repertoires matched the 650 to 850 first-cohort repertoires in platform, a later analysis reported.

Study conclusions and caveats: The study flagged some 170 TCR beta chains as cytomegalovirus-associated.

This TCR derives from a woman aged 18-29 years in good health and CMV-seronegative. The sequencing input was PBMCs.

The CDR3 bases are TGTGCCTGGAAGCTAACAGGGGTTGAAGCTTTCTTT. Translated, it gives CAWKLTGVEAFF. The chain recombines TRBV30 with TRBJ1-1; 7 bases match TRBD1. This CDR3 is built from 12 residues. The germline V gene encodes CDR1 GTSNPN and CDR2 SVGIG (reference sequence). V shed 4 bases and J 7 bases; nucleotides not matched to a gene: 6.